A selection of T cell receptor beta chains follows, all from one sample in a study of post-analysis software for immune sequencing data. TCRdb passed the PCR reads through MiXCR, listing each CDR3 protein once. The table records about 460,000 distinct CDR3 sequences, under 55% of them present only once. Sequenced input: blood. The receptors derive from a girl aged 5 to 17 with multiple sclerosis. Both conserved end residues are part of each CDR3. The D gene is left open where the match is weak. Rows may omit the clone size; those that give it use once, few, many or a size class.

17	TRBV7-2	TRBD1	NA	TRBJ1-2	CASSLRTGKGFGYGYTF	TGTGCCAGCAGCTTACGGACAGGGAAGGGTTTTGGTTATGGCTACACCTTC
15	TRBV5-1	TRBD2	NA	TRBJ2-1	CASSLLSGGPGEQFF	TGCGCCAGCAGCTTGTTAAGCGGGGGGCCGGGTGAGCAGTTCTTC
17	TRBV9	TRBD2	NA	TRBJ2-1	CASSGGRSGRSYNEQFF	TGTGCCAGCAGCGGAGGGAGAAGCGGGAGGTCCTACAATGAGCAGTTCTTC
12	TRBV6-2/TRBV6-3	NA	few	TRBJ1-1	CASTKGRYEAFF	TGTGCCAGCACTAAAGGGCGGTACGAAGCTTTCTTT
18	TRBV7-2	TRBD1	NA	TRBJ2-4	CASSLRVGTGEAKNIQYF	TGTGCCAGCAGCTTACGAGTTGGGACAGGGGAAGCCAAAAACATTCAGTACTTC
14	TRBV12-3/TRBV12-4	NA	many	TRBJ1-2	CASSFASSNYGYTF	TGTGCCAGCAGTTTTGCCTCTTCTAACTATGGCTACACCTTC
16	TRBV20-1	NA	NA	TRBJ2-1	CSARDMGGGGETEQFF	TGCAGTGCTAGAGATATGGGAGGGGGGGGCGAAACTGAGCAGTTCTTC
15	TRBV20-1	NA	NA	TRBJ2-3	CSARDSRGGTDTQYF	TGCAGTGCTAGAGATTCCAGGGGGGGCACAGATACGCAGTATTTT
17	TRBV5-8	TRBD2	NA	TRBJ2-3	CAGSSRLAGASTDTQYF	TGTGCCGGCAGCTCTCGACTAGCGGGGGCTAGCACAGATACGCAGTATTTT
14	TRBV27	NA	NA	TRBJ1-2	CASSLLTSNYGYTF	TGTGCCAGCAGTTTACTCACGAGCAACTATGGCTACACCTTC
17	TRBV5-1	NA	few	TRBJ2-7	CASSTPPQGIFSYEQYF	TGCGCCAGCAGCACGCCACCGCAGGGCATTTTCTCCTACGAGCAGTACTTC
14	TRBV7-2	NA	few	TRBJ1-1	CASSFGQMNTEAFF	TGTGCCAGCAGCTTCGGCCAGATGAACACTGAAGCTTTCTTT
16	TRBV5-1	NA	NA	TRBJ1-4	CASSASNWTRNEKLFF	TGCGCCAGCAGCGCCAGTAATTGGACACGGAATGAAAAACTGTTTTTT
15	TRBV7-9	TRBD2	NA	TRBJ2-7	CASSHALASPYEQYF	TGTGCCAGCAGCCATGCACTAGCGTCCCCCTACGAGCAGTACTTC
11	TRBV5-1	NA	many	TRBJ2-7	CASSSGYEQYF	TGTGCCAGCAGTTCCGGATACGAGCAGTACTTC
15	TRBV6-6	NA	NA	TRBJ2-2	CASSYSRQYTGELFF	TGTGCCAGCAGTTACTCGAGGCAATACACCGGGGAGCTGTTTTTT
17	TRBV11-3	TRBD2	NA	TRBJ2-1	CASSPGSGRAEGNEQFF	TGTGCCAGCAGCCCCGGTAGCGGGAGGGCCGAGGGCAATGAGCAGTTCTTC
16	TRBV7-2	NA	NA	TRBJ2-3	CASSFVAGISTDTQYF	TGTGCCAGCAGCTTTGTGGCGGGGATCAGCACAGATACGCAGTATTTT
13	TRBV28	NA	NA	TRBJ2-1	CASSLADPVEQFF	TGTGCCAGCAGTTTGGCGGACCCTGTAGAGCAGTTCTTC
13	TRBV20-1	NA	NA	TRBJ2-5	CSAAILRQETQYF	TGCAGTGCCGCGATTTTGAGGCAAGAGACCCAGTACTTC
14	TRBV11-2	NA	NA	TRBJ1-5	CASNLAAFNQPQHF	TGTGCCAGCAACCTCGCGGCCTTTAATCAGCCCCAGCATTTT
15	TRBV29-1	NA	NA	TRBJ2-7	CSVEGQRGGSYEQYF	TGCAGCGTTGAAGGTCAAAGGGGCGGCTCCTACGAGCAGTACTTC
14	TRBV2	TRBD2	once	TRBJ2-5	CASREGSPGETQYF	TGTGCCAGCCGGGAGGGGTCCCCTGGAGAGACCCAGTACTTC
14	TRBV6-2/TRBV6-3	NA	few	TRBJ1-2	CASSSTGADYGYTF	TGTGCCAGCAGTTCGACAGGTGCGGACTATGGCTACACCTTC
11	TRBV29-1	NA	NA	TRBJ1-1	CSVEEFGKAFF	TGCAGCGTTGAAGAATTCGGTAAAGCTTTCTTT
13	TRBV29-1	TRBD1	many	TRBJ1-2	CSVAPGTVYGYTF	TGCAGCGTTGCTCCCGGGACAGTATATGGCTACACCTTC